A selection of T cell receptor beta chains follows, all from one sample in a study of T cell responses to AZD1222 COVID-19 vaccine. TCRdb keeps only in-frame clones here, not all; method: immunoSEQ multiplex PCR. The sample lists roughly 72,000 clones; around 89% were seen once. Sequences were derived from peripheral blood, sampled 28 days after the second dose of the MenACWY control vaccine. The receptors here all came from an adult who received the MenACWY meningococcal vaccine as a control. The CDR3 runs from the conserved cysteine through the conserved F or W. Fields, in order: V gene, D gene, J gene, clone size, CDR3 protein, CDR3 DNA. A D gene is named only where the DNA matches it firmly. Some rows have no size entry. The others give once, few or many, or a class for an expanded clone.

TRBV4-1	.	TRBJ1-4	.	CASSQLATNEKLFF	TGCGCCAGCAGCCAGCTTGCAACTAATGAAAAACTGTTTTTT
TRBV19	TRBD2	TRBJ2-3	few	CASTTSGGRTDTQYF	TGTGCCAGTACCACCAGCGGGGGCCGCACAGATACGCAGTATTTT
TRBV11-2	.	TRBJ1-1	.	CASSLGMNTEAFF	TGTGCCAGCAGCTTAGGAATGAACACTGAAGCTTTCTTT
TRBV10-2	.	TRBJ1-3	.	CASSETQVSGNTIYF	TGCGCCAGCAGTGAAACACAGGTCTCTGGAAACACCATATATTTT
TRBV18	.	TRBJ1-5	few	CASSPDSQNQPQHF	TGTGCCAGCTCACCGGACAGCCAAAATCAGCCCCAGCATTTT
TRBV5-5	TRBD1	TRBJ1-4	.	CASSPTGATNEKLFF	TGTGCCAGCAGCCCGACAGGGGCAACTAATGAAAAACTGTTTTTT
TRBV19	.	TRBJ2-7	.	CASSIAPGLYEQYF	TGTGCCAGTAGTATAGCCCCCGGGTTGTACGAGCAGTACTTC
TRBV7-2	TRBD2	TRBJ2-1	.	CASSLRGGLAGVWGEQFF	TGTGCCAGCAGCTTAAGGGGAGGACTAGCGGGGGTATGGGGTGAGCAGTTCTTC
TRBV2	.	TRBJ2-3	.	CASSEFGLENTDTQYF	TGTGCCAGCAGTGAGTTCGGACTCGAGAACACAGATACGCAGTATTTT
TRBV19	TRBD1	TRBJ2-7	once	CASSIGTGPYEQYF	TGTGCCAGTAGTATAGGGACAGGGCCCTACGAGCAGTACTTC
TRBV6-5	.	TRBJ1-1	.	CASSKNRVGTEAFF	TGTGCCAGCTCTAAAAACAGGGTAGGCACTGAAGCTTTCTTT
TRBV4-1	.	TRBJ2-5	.	CASSPSGGTPAETQYF	TGCGCCAGCAGCCCTAGTGGCGGGACACCAGCAGAGACCCAGTACTTC
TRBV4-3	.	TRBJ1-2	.	CASSQDRKVAGLGYTF	TGCGCCAGCAGCCAAGATCGAAAAGTTGCTGGTCTCGGCTACACCTTC
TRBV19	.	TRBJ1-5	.	CASSMGLGNQPQHF	TGTGCCAGTAGTATGGGGTTGGGCAATCAGCCCCAGCATTTT
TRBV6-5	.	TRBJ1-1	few	CASSYVPGGRTEAFF	TGTGCCAGCAGTTACGTTCCGGGGGGCCGCACTGAAGCTTTCTTT
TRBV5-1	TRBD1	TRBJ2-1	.	CASSPVEGGRNEQFF	TGCGCCAGCAGCCCGGTTGAAGGGGGCCGCAATGAGCAGTTCTTC
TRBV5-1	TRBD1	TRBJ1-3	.	CASSLEARGASGNTIYF	TGCGCCAGCAGCTTGGAAGCCAGGGGGGCCTCTGGAAACACCATATATTTT
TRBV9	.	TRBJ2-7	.	CASSVSQSSYEQYF	TGTGCCAGCAGCGTATCCCAGAGCTCCTACGAGCAGTACTTC
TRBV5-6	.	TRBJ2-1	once	CASSLQGPDYNEQFF	TGTGCCAGCAGCCTCCAGGGTCCTGACTACAATGAGCAGTTCTTC
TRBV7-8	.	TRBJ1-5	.	CASSLGGGQPQHF	TGTGCCAGCAGCTTAGGGGGGGGTCAGCCCCAGCATTTT
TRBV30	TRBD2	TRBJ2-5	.	CAWTRGLAGSQETQYF	TGTGCCTGGACCAGAGGACTAGCGGGTAGTCAAGAGACCCAGTACTTC
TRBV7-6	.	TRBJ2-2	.	CASSLERATGELFF	TGTGCCAGCAGCTTAGAAAGGGCCACCGGGGAGCTGTTTTTT
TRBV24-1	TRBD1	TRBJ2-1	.	CATSDPGTGKSNEQFF	TGTGCCACCAGTGACCCGGGGACAGGCAAATCCAATGAGCAGTTCTTC
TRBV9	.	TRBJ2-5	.	CASSTLGGEETQYF	TGTGCCAGCAGTACCCTCGGTGGGGAAGAGACCCAGTACTTC
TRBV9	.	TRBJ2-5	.	CASSVARGETQYF	TGTGCCAGCAGCGTAGCCAGGGGAGAGACCCAGTACTTC
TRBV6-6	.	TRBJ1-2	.	CASSSPGTNGYTF	TGTGCCAGCAGTTCCCCGGGGACCAACGGCTACACCTTC
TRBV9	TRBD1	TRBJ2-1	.	CASSVHGDSYNEQFF	TGTGCCAGCAGCGTCCACGGGGACAGCTACAATGAGCAGTTCTTC
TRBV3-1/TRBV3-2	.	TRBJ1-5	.	CASSPTGGGSQPQHF	TGTGCCAGCAGCCCGACGGGGGGTGGAAGTCAGCCCCAGCATTTT
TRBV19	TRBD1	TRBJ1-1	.	CASRPSTGGRYTEAFF	TGTGCCAGCCGACCATCCACAGGGGGGAGGTACACTGAAGCTTTCTTT
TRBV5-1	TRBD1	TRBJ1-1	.	CASSPGTGKTEAFF	TGCGCCAGCAGTCCCGGGACAGGGAAAACTGAAGCTTTCTTT
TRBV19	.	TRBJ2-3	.	CASSIKGRRMDTQYF	TGTGCCAGTAGTATTAAAGGCCGGAGGATGGATACGCAGTATTTT
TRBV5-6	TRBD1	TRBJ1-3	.	CASRWGQEGSGNTIYF	TGTGCCAGCAGGTGGGGACAGGAAGGCTCTGGAAACACCATATATTTT
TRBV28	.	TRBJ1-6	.	CASRGLAGTNSPLHF	TGTGCCAGCAGAGGGTTGGCGGGGACCAATTCACCCCTCCACTTT
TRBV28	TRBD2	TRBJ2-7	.	CASSRGGVPYEQYF	TGTGCCAGTTCCCGTGGGGGGGTTCCCTACGAGCAGTACTTC
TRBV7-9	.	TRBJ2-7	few	CASSSTKGGGSSYEQYF	TGTGCCAGCAGCTCGACCAAAGGGGGAGGGAGCTCCTACGAGCAGTACTTC
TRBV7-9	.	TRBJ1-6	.	CASSLGGSSAAPLHF	TGTGCCAGCAGCTTAGGGGGGAGCAGTGCGGCACCCCTCCACTTT
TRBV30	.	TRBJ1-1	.	CAWSPRGPLAFF	TGTGCCTGGAGTCCCCGGGGCCCTCTAGCTTTCTTT
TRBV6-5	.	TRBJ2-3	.	CASSTGTSTDTQYF	TGTGCCAGCAGTACAGGGACCAGCACAGATACGCAGTATTTT
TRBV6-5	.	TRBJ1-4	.	CASSYSGQGNEKLFF	TGTGCCAGCAGTTACTCCGGGCAGGGAAATGAAAAACTGTTTTTT
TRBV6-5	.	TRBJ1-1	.	CASSFGGGTEAFF	TGTGCCAGCAGTTTCGGGGGAGGGACTGAAGCTTTCTTT
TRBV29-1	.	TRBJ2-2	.	CSVLRDASARELFF	TGCAGCGTTTTACGGGACGCTTCCGCCAGGGAGCTGTTTTTT